Presented here are 9 T cell receptor beta chains from one specimen sequenced in a study of beta chain features in type 1 diabetes (dated by TCRdb to 2016 to 2019). Libraries were made using the immunoSEQ multiplex PCR assay. The High Capacity cDNA Reverse Transcription Kit was used to reverse transcribe all of the isolated RNA, meaning that expressed TCRB transcripts were what got sequenced. TCRdb limited this immuneACCESS table to in-frame rearrangements with V and J called. A share of clones is missing; checked studies link under half to unresolved V genes, and the rest is unexplained. The sample table lists about 660,000 clones, more than 12% of them with a count of one. The ten largest account for around 0.04% of the sample. Here is what the overall study found, with its caveats: In all four CD4+ subsets, TCRB CDR3 length was moderately but significantly shorter in type 1 diabetes patients.

Their specific antigens are unknown. The sequencing input was naive CD4+ T cells from blood. The cell subset or site label on this specimen signifies: true naive CD4+ T cells. The source is a man between 18 and 29 years old with type 1 diabetes.

The V and J genes are TRBV7-9 and TRBJ2-7; D not certain. V was clipped by 4 bases and J by 3 bases, with 13 bases between them. This CDR3 has 14 amino acids. CDR1 is SEHNR and CDR2 is FQNEAQ in the germline V gene (reference sequence). The CDR3 DNA follows: TGTGCCAGCAGCTCCCTAGGGCCCCTCTACGAGCAGTACTTC. Protein product: CASSSLGPLYEQYF.

There are a few counts of this clone. The rearrangement joins TRBV6-5 to TRBJ2-1, with 8 bases aligning to TRBD1. Trimming took 8 bases from V and 9 from J; bases not matched to a gene: 6. Germline V CDR1 and CDR2: MNHEY, SVGAGI. CDR3 length: 12 residues. The CDR3 DNA follows: TGTGCCAGCTCGGACAGGGATGGTGAGCAGTTCTTC. This translates into CASSDRDGEQFF.

J is TRBJ2-3 and V is TRBV28, with D possibly being TRBD2 (5 bases). The ends were cut back, 2 bases at V and 5 bases at J, with 11 bases in the middle. This CDR3 has 14 residues. Germline CDR1 reads MDHEN; CDR2 reads SYDVKM. This CDR3 is CASSLSPGEDTQYF. The DNA for the CDR3 is TGTGCCAGCAGTTTAAGCCCCGGGGAAGATACGCAGTATTTT.

Only a few counts were recorded for this clone. The rearrangement joins TRBV27 to TRBJ2-1, with a tentative D call TRBD2 (5 bases). The CDR3 is 12 amino acids. Germline V gene sequence: CDR1 MNHEY, CDR2 SMNVEV (reference sequence). Trimming took 3 bases from V and 8 from J, leaving 8 bases between them. CDR3 in DNA: TGTGCCAGCAGTTTGTCGAGGGATGAGCAGTTCTTC. It specifies CASSLSRDEQFF.

The CDR3 nucleotides read TGCGCCAGCAGTCAATCGAGGTCCCGTGACAGGGCCTACGAGCAGTACTTC. This encodes CASSQSRSRDRAYEQYF. The chain carries TRBV23-1 and TRBJ2-7; 7 nucleotides match TRBD1. TRBV23-1 is an open reading frame, and its role is uncertain. The CDR3 runs to 17 residues. V was pared by 0 bases and J by 2 bases, with 10 bases of the junction left unmatched.

The table lists this clone with a few counts. This chain joins TRBV5-6 and TRBJ2-5; 11 bases agree with TRBD1. Germline trimming cut 5 bases from V and 4 bases from J; bases unmatched to any gene: 7. The CDR3 spans 15 residues. Germline lookup yields CDR1 SGHDT and CDR2 YYEEEE. The CDR3 is CASSTPDRGPETQYF. CDR3 bases: TGTGCCAGCAGTACCCCGGACAGGGGGCCAGAGACCCAGTACTTC.

The chain combines TRBV6-1 with TRBJ1-2; possible D gene TRBD1, 6 bases. The germline CDR1 and CDR2 sequences are MNHNS and SASEGT. Trimming shortened V by 7 bases and J by 0 bases, and 12 bases separated the two germline ends. This CDR3 region has 14 residues. The CDR3 loop reads CASTTGTTNYGYTF. In DNA form, the CDR3 reads TGTGCCAGCACTACCGGGACAACTAACTATGGCTACACCTTC.

This clone was seen a handful of times. This sequence joins TRBV19 and TRBJ2-1; D is tentatively TRBD1 or TRBD2 (5 bases each). CDR1 and CDR2 from the germline V gene are LNHDA and SQIVND (reference sequence). CDR3 length: 16 residues. V shed 2 bases and J shed 7 bases, with 18 bases lying between them. CDR3 nucleotide sequence: TGTGCCAGTAGTATAAGGTGGGACCTCCCCGAGAATGAGCAGTTCTTC. Protein: CASSIRWDLPENEQFF.

This clone appeared a few times. CDR3 protein: CAWIPKGGEGNQPQHF. The CDR3 DNA reads as TGTGCCTGGATCCCTAAGGGGGGCGAGGGCAATCAGCCCCAGCATTTT. V usage is TRBV30 and J usage is TRBJ1-5; the D gene is possibly TRBD1 (6 bases). The CDR3 spans 16 residues. Germline CDR1 reads GTSNPN; CDR2 reads SVGIG (reference sequence). V was shortened by 4 bases and J by 2 bases, with 18 bases between the two germline ends.